This T cell receptor beta chain is from a study of shared clonotypes between healthy human individuals. The study's findings and limits: Clonotype sharing among donors was expected to depend on sequencing depth.

Trimming took 0 bases from V and 5 from J, leaving 7 bases between them. Germline V CDR1 and CDR2: GTSNPN, SVGIG (reference sequence). The CDR3 runs 12 residues. TCRdb's copy holds only in-frame clones and misses some; the assay was immunoSEQ multiplex PCR. The sample records about 820,000 clones, around 93% being singletons. About this clone itself: What it recognizes is unknown.

Terminally differentiated effector memory CD45RA+ cells were excluded by CCR7 positive selection of CD45RO-negative cells. The J gene is TRBJ2-5, the V gene TRBV30; D possibly corresponds to TRBD1 (6 bases). The receptor was isolated from a man aged 25 to 45 in good health. Sequenced: naive CD8+ T cells sorted from blood. CDR3 sequence reads: CAWSVDSETQYF. CDR3 DNA sequence: TGTGCCTGGAGTGTGGACAGTGAGACCCAGTACTTC.